This T cell receptor beta chain derives from a study of blood T cell repertoires in COVID-19. Study-level background: Samples taken during acute and convalescent COVID-19 were collected in the United States, Italy and Spain. The cDNA or gDNA used as material had been derived from T cells, B-cell-depleted T cells, or PBMCs.

Germline V gene sequence: CDR1 LNHDA, CDR2 SQIVND (reference sequence). The CDR3 sequence is 15 residues long. V shed 5 bases, J shed 4 bases, and the junction held 6 bases outside the gene matches. Clones were read by immunoSEQ multiplex PCR, and TCRdb kept only the in-frame ones, dropping some. Altogether approximately 350,000 clones are present, 80% to 90% being singletons, with the ten largest covering around 3%. The genes are TRBV19 and TRBJ1-2, with 11 positions matching TRBD1. The sequenced sample consisted of peripheral blood. The sequence was collected from a woman in her twenties or thirties with COVID-19, enrolled during active disease. As DNA, the CDR3 is TGTGCCAGTAGTGACGGGGACAGGGGGGCCTATGGCTACACCTTC. Protein product: CASSDGDRGAYGYTF. The entire variable domain, with the rest obtained from reference TRBV19 and TRBJ1-2, is as follows: DGGITQSPKYLFRKEGQNVTLSCEQNLNHDAMYWYRQDPGQGLRLIYYSQIVNDFQKGDIAEGYSVSREKKESFPLTVTSAQKNPTAFYLCASSDGDRGAYGYTFGSGTRLTVV.